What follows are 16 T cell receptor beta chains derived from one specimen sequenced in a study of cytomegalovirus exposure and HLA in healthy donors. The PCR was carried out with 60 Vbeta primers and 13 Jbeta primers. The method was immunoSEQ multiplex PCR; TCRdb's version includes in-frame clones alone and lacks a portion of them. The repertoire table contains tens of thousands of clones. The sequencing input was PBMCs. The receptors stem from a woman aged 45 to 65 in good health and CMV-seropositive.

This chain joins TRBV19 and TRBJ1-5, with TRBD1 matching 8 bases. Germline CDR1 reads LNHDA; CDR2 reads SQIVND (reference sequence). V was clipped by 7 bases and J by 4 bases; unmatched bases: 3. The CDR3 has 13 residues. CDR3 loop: CASMNRGNQPQHF. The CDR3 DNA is TGTGCCAGTATGAACAGGGGGAATCAGCCCCAGCATTTT.

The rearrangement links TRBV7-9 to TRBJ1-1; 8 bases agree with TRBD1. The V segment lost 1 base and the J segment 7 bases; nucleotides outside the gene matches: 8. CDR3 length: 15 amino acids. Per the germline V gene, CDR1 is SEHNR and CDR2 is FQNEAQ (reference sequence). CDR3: CASSLEGQGAGEAFF. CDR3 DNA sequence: TGTGCCAGCAGCTTAGAAGGTCAGGGGGCTGGTGAAGCTTTCTTT.

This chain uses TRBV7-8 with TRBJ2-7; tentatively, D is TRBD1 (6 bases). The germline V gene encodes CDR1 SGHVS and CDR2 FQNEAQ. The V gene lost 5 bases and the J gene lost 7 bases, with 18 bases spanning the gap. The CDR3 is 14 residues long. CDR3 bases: TGTGCCAGCAGCCATTCTCCAGGGGAGTGGGAGCAGTACTTC. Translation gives CASSHSPGEWEQYF.

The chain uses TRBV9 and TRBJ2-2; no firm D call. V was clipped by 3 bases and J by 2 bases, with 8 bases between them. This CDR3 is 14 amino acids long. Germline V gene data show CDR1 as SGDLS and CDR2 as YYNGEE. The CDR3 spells CASSGAPNTGELFF. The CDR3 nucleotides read TGTGCCAGCAGCGGAGCACCTAACACCGGGGAGCTGTTTTTT. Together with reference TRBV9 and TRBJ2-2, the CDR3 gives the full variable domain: DSGVTQTPKHLITATGQRVTLRCSPRSGDLSVYWYQQSLDQGLQFLIQYYNGEERAKGNILERFSAQQFPDLHSELNLSSLELGDSALYFCASSGAPNTGELFFGEGSRLTVL.

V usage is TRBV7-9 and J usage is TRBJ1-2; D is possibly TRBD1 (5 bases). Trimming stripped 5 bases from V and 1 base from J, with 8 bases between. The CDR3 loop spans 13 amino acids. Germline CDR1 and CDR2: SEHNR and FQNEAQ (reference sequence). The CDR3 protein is CASSRGGNYGYTF. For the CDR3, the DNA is TGTGCCAGCAGCCGCGGGGGTAACTATGGCTACACCTTC.

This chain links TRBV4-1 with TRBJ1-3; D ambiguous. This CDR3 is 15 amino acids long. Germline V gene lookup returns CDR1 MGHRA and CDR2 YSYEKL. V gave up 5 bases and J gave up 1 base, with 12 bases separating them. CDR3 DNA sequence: TGCGCCAGCAGCGGCGAAGCGGGTTCTGGAAACACCATATATTTT. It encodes CASSGEAGSGNTIYF.

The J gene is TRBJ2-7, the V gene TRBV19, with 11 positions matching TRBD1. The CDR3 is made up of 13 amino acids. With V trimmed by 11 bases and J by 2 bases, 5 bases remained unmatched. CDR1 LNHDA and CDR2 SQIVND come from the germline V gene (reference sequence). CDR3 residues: CASGGQGAYEQYF. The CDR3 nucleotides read TGTGCCTCCGGGGGACAGGGGGCCTACGAGCAGTACTTC.

The CDR3: CASSGTEIGDYGYTF. The CDR3 bases are TGTGCCAGCAGTGGGACGGAAATAGGGGACTATGGCTACACCTTC. This rearrangement joins TRBV2 to TRBJ1-2, with D maybe TRBD1 (5 bases). The V end was cut by 4 bases, the J end by 3 bases, with 15 bases between. Germline CDR1 reads SNHLY; CDR2 reads FYNNEI. There are 15 residues in the CDR3.

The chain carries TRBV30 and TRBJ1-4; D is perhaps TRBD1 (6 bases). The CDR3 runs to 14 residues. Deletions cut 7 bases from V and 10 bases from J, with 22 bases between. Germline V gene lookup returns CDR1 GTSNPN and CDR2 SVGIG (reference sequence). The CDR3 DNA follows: TGTGCCTCAACAACGGTCGGACAGCAAGGAAAACTGTTTTTT. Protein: CASTTVGQQGKLFF. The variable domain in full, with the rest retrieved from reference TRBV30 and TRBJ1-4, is SQTIHQWPATLVQPVGSPLSLECTVEGTSNPNLYWYRQAAGRGLQLLFYSVGIGQISSEVPQNLSASRPQDRQFILSSKKLLLSDSGFYLCASTTVGQQGKLFFGSGTQLSVL.

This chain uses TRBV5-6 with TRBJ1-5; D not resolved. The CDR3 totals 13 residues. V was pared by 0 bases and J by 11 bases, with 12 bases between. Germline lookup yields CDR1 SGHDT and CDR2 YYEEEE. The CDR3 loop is CASSLGAGAAQHF. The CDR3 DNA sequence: TGTGCCAGCAGCTTGGGTGCGGGTGCGGCCCAGCATTTT.

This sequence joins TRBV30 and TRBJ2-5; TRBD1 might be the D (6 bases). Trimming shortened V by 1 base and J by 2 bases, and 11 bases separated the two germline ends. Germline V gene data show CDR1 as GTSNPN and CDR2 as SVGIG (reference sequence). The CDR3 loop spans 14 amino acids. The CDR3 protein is CAWSDETGQETQYF. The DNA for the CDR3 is TGTGCCTGGAGTGATGAGACAGGTCAAGAGACCCAGTACTTC.

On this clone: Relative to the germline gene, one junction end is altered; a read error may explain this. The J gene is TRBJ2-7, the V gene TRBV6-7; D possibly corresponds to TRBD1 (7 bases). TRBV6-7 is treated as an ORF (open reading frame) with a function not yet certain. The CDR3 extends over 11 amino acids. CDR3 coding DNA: TGCAGGGGGGATTTCTCCTACGAGCAGTACTTC. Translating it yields CRGDFSYEQYF.

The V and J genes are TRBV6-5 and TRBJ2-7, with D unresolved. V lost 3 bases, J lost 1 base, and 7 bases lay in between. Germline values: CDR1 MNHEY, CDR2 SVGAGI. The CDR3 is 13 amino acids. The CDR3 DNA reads TGTGCCAGCAGTTATCTAAGATCCTACGAGCAGTACTTC. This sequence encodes CASSYLRSYEQYF.

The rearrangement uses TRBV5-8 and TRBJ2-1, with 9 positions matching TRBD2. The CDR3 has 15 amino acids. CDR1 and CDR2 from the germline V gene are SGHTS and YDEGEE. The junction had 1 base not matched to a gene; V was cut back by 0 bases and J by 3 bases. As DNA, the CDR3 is TGTGCCAGCAGCTTGGGACTAGCGGTCTACAATGAGCAGTTCTTC. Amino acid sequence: CASSLGLAVYNEQFF.

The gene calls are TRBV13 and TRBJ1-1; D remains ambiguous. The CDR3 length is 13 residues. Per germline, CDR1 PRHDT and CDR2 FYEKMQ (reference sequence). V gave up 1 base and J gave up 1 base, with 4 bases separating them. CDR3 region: CASSLDTNTEAFF. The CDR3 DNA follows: TGTGCCAGCAGCTTAGACACGAACACTGAAGCTTTCTTT.

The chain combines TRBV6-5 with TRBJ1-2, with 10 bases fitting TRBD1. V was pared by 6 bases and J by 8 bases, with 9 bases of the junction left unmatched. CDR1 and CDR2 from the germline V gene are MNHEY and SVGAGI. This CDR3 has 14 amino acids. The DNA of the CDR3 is TGTGCCAGCAGACCCGGCCGGGACAGGGGCGGCTACACCTTC. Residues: CASRPGRDRGGYTF.